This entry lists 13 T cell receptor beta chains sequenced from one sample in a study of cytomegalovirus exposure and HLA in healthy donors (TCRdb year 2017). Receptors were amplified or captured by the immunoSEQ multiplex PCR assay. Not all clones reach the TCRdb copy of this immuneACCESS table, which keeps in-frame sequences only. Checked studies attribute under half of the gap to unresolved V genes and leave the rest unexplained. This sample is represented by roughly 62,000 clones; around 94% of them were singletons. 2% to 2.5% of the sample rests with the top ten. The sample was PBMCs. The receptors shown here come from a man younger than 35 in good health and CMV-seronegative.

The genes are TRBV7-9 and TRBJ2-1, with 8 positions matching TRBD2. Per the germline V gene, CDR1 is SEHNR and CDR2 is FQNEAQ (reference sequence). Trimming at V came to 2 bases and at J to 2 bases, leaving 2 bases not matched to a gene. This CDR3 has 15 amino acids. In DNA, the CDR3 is TGTGCCAGCAGCTTAACTAGCGGCCCCTACAATGAGCAGTTCTTC. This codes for CASSLTSGPYNEQFF.

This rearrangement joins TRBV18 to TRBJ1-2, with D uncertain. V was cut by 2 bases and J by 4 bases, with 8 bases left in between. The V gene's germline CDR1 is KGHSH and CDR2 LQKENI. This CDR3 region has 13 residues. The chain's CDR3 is CASSPGQVYGYTF. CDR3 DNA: TGTGCCAGCTCACCAGGGCAGGTCTATGGCTACACCTTC.

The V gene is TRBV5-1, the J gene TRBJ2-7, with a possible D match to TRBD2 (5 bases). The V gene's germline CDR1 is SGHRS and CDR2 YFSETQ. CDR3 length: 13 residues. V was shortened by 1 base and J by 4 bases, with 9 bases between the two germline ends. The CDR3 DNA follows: TGCGCCAGCAGCTTGACACGGGGTTACGAGCAGTACTTC. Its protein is CASSLTRGYEQYF. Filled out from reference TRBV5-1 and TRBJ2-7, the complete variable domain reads KAGVTQTPRYLIKTRGQQVTLSCSPISGHRSVSWYQQTPGQGLQFLFEYFSETQRNKGNFPGRFSGRQFSNSRSEMNVSTLELGDSALYLCASSLTRGYEQYFGPGTRLTVT.

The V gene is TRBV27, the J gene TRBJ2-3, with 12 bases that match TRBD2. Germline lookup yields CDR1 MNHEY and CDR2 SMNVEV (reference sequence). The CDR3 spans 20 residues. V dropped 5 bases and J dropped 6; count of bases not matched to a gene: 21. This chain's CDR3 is CASSTTEAIGLAGRMDTQYF. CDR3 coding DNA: TGTGCCAGCAGTACAACCGAAGCTATTGGACTAGCGGGGAGGATGGATACGCAGTATTTT.

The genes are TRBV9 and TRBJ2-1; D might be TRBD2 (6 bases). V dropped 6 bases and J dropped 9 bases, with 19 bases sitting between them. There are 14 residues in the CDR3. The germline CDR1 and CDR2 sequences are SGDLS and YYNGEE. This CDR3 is CASTGLPQAGEQFF. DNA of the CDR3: TGTGCCAGCACCGGACTCCCTCAAGCGGGTGAGCAGTTCTTC.

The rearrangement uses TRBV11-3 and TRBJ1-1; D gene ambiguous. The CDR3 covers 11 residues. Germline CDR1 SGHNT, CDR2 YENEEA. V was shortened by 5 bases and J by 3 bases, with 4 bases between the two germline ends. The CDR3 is CASSPDTEAFF. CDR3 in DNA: TGTGCCAGCAGCCCGGACACTGAAGCTTTCTTT.

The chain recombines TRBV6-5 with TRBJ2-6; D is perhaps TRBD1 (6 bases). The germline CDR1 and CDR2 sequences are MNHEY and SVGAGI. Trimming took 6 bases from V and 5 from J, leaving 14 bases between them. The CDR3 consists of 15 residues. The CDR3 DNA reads TGTGCCAGCAGGGAACAGGGTCCGTGGGCCAACGTCCTGACTTTC. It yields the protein CASREQGPWANVLTF.

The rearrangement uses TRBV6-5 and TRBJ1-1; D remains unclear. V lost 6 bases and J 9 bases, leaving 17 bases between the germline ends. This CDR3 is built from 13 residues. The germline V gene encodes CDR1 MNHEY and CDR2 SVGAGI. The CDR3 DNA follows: TGTGCCAGCAGCCCCTGGGAGGAGACCCAAGCTTTCTTT. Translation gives CASSPWEETQAFF.

As DNA, the CDR3 is TGTGCCAGCAGCCCGACAGGGGCCACCTACAATGAGCAGTTCTTC. This translates into CASSPTGATYNEQFF. The chain recombines TRBV5-4 with TRBJ2-1; TRBD1 agrees at 8 bases. This CDR3 has 15 residues. V shed 4 bases, J shed 2 bases, and the junction held 5 bases outside the gene matches. The germline gives CDR1 SGHNT, CDR2 YYREEE (reference sequence).

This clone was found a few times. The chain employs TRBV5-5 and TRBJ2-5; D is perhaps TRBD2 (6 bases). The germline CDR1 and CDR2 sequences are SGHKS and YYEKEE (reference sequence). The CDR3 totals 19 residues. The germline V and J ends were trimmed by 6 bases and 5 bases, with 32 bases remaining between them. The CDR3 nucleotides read TGTGCCAGCAACGGCGACCAGTATGTAGCGGATGAAGTGGAGGAGACCCAGTACTTC. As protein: CASNGDQYVADEVEETQYF.

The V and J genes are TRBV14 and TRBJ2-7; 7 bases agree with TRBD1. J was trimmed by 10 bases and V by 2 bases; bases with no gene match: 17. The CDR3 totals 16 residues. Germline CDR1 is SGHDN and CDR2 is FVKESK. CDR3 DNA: TGTGCCAGCAGCCAAAGGGACAGAGTGGGGGTTCGTGGTCAGTACTTC. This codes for CASSQRDRVGVRGQYF.

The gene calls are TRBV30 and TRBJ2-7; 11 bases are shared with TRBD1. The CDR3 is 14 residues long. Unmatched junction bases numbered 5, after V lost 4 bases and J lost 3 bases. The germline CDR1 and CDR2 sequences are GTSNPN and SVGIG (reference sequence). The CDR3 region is CAWKTGTGGYEQYF. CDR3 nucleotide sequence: TGTGCCTGGAAAACCGGGACAGGGGGCTACGAGCAGTACTTC.

CDR3 sequence reads: CASSLGLAAYEQYF. As DNA, the CDR3 is TGTGCCAGCAGTCTCGGACTAGCGGCCTACGAGCAGTACTTC. The chain employs TRBV28 and TRBJ2-7, with 10 bases lining up with TRBD2. Trimming cost V 5 bases and J 2 bases; bases outside gene matches: 3. Germline values: CDR1 MDHEN, CDR2 SYDVKM. The CDR3 sequence is 14 residues long.